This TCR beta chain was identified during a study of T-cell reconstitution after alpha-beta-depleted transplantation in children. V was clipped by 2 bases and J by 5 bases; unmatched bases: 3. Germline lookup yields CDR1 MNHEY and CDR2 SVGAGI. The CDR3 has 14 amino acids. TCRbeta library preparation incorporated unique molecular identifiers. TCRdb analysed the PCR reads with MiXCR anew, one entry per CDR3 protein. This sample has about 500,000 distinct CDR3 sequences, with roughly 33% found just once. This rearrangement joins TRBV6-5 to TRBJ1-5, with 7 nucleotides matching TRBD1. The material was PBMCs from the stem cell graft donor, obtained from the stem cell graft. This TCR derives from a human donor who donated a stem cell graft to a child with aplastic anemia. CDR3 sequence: CASSYHDRDQPQHF. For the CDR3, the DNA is TGTGCCAGCAGTTACCATGACAGGGATCAGCCCCAGCATTTT.